These T cell receptor beta chains were read from a single sample in a study of cytomegalovirus exposure and HLA in healthy donors. The data were produced by immunoSEQ multiplex PCR, yet TCRdb's version contains in-frame clones alone and is incomplete. This table has over 100,000 clones, less than 90% appearing once. Sample: PBMCs. These receptors all stem from a man aged 40-49 years in good health and CMV-seronegative. Both conserved end residues are part of each CDR3. A D gene is named only where the DNA matches it firmly. Size tells how often a clone was seen (once, few, many) or the class of an expanded clone, and some rows leave it out.

abundance,len,j_gene,v_gene,d_gene,CDR3aa,CDR3nt
.,15,TRBJ2-7,TRBV7-2,TRBD2,CASSTRSGASYEQYF,TGTGCCAGCAGCACTCGGAGCGGGGCGTCCTACGAGCAGTACTTC
.,15,TRBJ2-7,TRBV9,TRBD2,CASSVAPGGGYEQYF,TGTGCCAGCAGCGTAGCTCCCGGGGGGGGCTACGAGCAGTACTTC
.,10,TRBJ2-5,TRBV4-3,.,CASSSRDQYF,TGCGCCAGCAGCTCCCGGGACCAGTACTTC
.,16,TRBJ1-2,TRBV7-2,.,CASSAGGEARYYGYTF,TGTGCCAGCAGCGCCGGAGGGGAAGCGAGGTATTATGGTTACACCTTC
once,16,TRBJ2-1,TRBV6-1,TRBD2,CASSERASGHASEQFF,TGTGCCAGCAGTGAGAGGGCTAGCGGGCACGCGAGCGAGCAGTTCTTC
.,13,TRBJ1-1,TRBV7-2,.,CASSLHQNAEAFF,TGTGCCAGCAGCTTACACCAGAACGCTGAAGCTTTCTTT
once,15,TRBJ1-2,TRBV5-6,TRBD1,CASKGGDRRSYGYTF,TGTGCCAGCAAAGGAGGGGACAGGCGGTCCTATGGCTACACCTTC
few,14,TRBJ2-1,TRBV5-5,TRBD2,CASSLGAGANEQFF,TGTGCCAGCAGCTTGGGAGCGGGGGCCAATGAGCAGTTCTTC
.,16,TRBJ1-1,TRBV9,.,CASSDNREEGDTEAFF,TGTGCCAGCAGCGACAACAGGGAAGAAGGGGACACTGAAGCTTTCTTT
few,15,TRBJ2-7,TRBV7-3,.,CASSFLGGPSYEQYF,TGTGCCAGCAGTTTCCTCGGGGGACCCTCCTACGAGCAGTACTTC
.,12,TRBJ2-7,TRBV5-4,.,CASSLGVYEQYF,TGTGCCAGCAGCTTGGGCGTCTACGAGCAGTACTTC
.,14,TRBJ2-7,TRBV7-7,TRBD2,CASSASAGAYEQYF,TGTGCTAGCAGCGCGAGCGCGGGGGCCTACGAGCAGTACTTC
.,14,TRBJ1-5,TRBV10-3,.,CAISEIDRDQPQHF,TGTGCCATCAGTGAGATTGACAGAGATCAGCCCCAGCATTTT
.,15,TRBJ1-1,TRBV19,.,CASSIARVGNTEAFF,TGTGCCAGTAGTATAGCCAGGGTAGGGAACACTGAAGCTTTCTTT
once,14,TRBJ2-3,TRBV5-6,TRBD2,CASSLGTSGDTQYF,TGTGCCAGCAGCTTGGGGACTAGCGGCGATACGCAGTATTTT
once,14,TRBJ2-7,TRBV7-9,.,CASSLAAGAYEQYF,TGTGCCAGCAGCTTAGCGGCCGGGGCCTACGAGCAGTACTTC
.,13,TRBJ2-7,TRBV29-1,.,CSVGEAYPYEQYF,TGCAGCGTTGGAGAGGCTTACCCCTACGAGCAGTACTTC
.,15,TRBJ1-6,TRBV27,.,CASSFLRGGNSPLHF,TGTGCCAGCAGTTTCCTACGGGGGGGGAATTCACCCCTCCACTTT
few,18,TRBJ2-1,TRBV9,TRBD2,CASSPHTSGGADYNEQFF,TGTGCCAGCAGCCCGCATACTAGCGGGGGGGCCGACTACAATGAGCAGTTCTTC
.,17,TRBJ1-2,TRBV4-1,.,CASSQVGSGGANYGYTF,TGCGCCAGCAGCCAAGTTGGGAGCGGGGGGGCAAACTATGGCTACACCTTC
once,16,TRBJ2-3,TRBV9,.,CASSVGVATYTDTQYF,TGTGCCAGCAGCGTAGGGGTAGCTACTTACACAGATACGCAGTATTTT
.,11,TRBJ1-1,TRBV20-1,TRBD1,CSATDRPEAFF,TGCAGTGCCACGGACAGGCCTGAAGCTTTCTTT
.,14,TRBJ1-5,TRBV4-1,TRBD1,CASSQTGGGQPQHF,TGCGCCAGCAGCCAAACAGGGGGCGGTCAGCCCCAGCATTTT
.,14,TRBJ2-7,TRBV7-9,TRBD1,CASTLGQGNYEQYF,TGTGCCAGCACCCTTGGACAGGGTAACTACGAGCAGTACTTC
.,16,TRBJ1-4,TRBV6-9,.,CASSYGSSGYNEKLFF,TGTGCCAGCAGTTATGGCTCTTCGGGGTACAATGAAAAACTGTTTTTT
.,15,TRBJ1-4,TRBV5-8,.,CASSYRGFLAEKLFF,TGTGCCAGCAGCTACCGGGGGTTCTTAGCTGAAAAACTGTTTTTT
.,14,TRBJ2-5,TRBV7-2,TRBD2,CASGTPGLAGSQYF,TGTGCCAGCGGAACACCGGGACTAGCGGGGTCCCAGTACTTC
.,16,TRBJ1-2,TRBV5-6,TRBD1,CASSLTGQGEYYGYTF,TGTGCCAGCAGCTTGACGGGACAGGGGGAATACTATGGCTACACCTTC
once,14,TRBJ1-2,TRBV5-6,TRBD1,CASSLQGANYGYTF,TGTGCCAGCAGCTTGCAGGGGGCTAACTATGGCTACACCTTC
.,13,TRBJ2-7,TRBV6-5,.,CASSYSNSYEQYF,TGTGCCAGCAGTTACTCAAACTCCTACGAGCAGTACTTC
.,17,TRBJ2-7,TRBV5-1,TRBD1,CASSLSIGTGPSYEQYF,TGCGCCAGCAGCTTGTCAATAGGGACAGGGCCATCCTACGAGCAGTACTTC
.,15,TRBJ1-4,TRBV19,TRBD1,CASSPRQGYYEKLFF,TGTGCCAGTAGTCCCCGACAGGGTTATTATGAAAAACTGTTTTTT
.,14,TRBJ1-3,TRBV30,.,CAWSARVPGNTIYF,TGTGCCTGGAGCGCGAGGGTGCCTGGAAACACCATATATTTT
few,14,TRBJ1-2,TRBV6-5,.,CASRKQGSNVGYTF,TGTGCCAGCAGGAAACAGGGTAGTAATGTTGGCTACACCTTC
.,17,TRBJ1-6,TRBV19,TRBD1,CASSIMGVRGQGSPLHF,TGTGCCAGTAGTATTATGGGGGTACGGGGACAGGGGTCACCCCTCCACTTT
few,17,TRBJ2-6,TRBV4-3,.,CASSQDSGTAGANVLTF,TGCGCCAGCAGCCAAGATAGTGGCACAGCTGGGGCCAACGTCCTGACTTTC
.,23,TRBJ1-5,TRBV27,TRBD1,CASSPTPGDRDTVLVISNQPQHF,TGTGCCAGCAGTCCCACACCGGGGGACAGAGACACAGTTTTGGTAATTAGCAATCAGCCCCAGCATTTT
once,15,TRBJ2-5,TRBV2,.,CASTIPRGRQETQYF,TGTGCCAGCACGATCCCTAGAGGGAGGCAAGAGACCCAGTACTTC
.,11,TRBJ1-1,TRBV20-1,.,CSARGRSEAFF,TGCAGTGCTAGAGGCCGGTCGGAGGCTTTCTTT
once,13,TRBJ2-1,TRBV5-1,.,CASSLGLLREQFF,TGCGCCAGCAGCTTGGGACTCCTCCGAGAGCAGTTCTTC
.,15,TRBJ1-2,TRBV5-5,TRBD1,CASSSRTGHFAGYTF,TGTGCCAGCAGCTCCCGGACAGGTCACTTCGCCGGCTACACCTTC
.,14,TRBJ2-7,TRBV10-3,.,CAISYRVPADEQYF,TGTGCCATCAGTTACAGGGTCCCCGCGGACGAGCAGTACTTC
.,15,TRBJ1-5,TRBV7-9,.,CATDPGGGVGQPQHF,TGTGCCACCGACCCGGGGGGTGGTGTCGGTCAGCCCCAGCATTTT
.,14,TRBJ1-2,TRBV19,TRBD1,CASTPRPDRGAYTF,TGTGCCAGTACCCCTCGACCGGACAGGGGGGCTTACACCTTC
.,13,TRBJ1-2,TRBV7-9,.,CASPDINNYGYTF,TGTGCCAGCCCAGATATTAATAACTATGGCTACACCTTC
few,15,TRBJ2-2,TRBV7-9,.,CSSSDNMIRSGELFF,TGTTCCAGCAGCGATAACATGATTCGGAGCGGGGAGCTGTTTTTT
.,14,TRBJ1-2,TRBV9,TRBD1,CASSPQTGRSGYTF,TGTGCCAGCAGCCCCCAGACAGGGAGGTCTGGCTACACCTTC
once,15,TRBJ2-3,TRBV13,TRBD2,CASSLPSGGVDTQYF,TGTGCCAGCAGCTTACCTAGCGGGGGGGTAGATACGCAGTATTTT
.,14,TRBJ1-2,TRBV10-1,.,CASRRSQGLYGYTF,TGCGCCAGCAGGCGATCACAGGGTCTATATGGCTACACCTTC
.,15,TRBJ1-4,TRBV7-2,TRBD1,CASSLGGQGNEKLFF,TGTGCCAGCAGCTTAGGGGGACAGGGGAATGAAAAACTGTTTTTT
.,9,TRBJ1-2,TRBV29-1,.,CSLADGYTF,TGCAGCCTTGCGGATGGCTACACCTTC
.,15,TRBJ2-7,TRBV27,TRBD1,CASRSAGGPDYEQYF,TGTGCCAGCAGATCAGCAGGGGGCCCCGACTACGAGCAGTACTTC
.,17,TRBJ2-1,TRBV11-3,TRBD2,CASSPWTSGAKDNEQFF,TGTGCCAGCAGCCCGTGGACTAGCGGGGCGAAAGACAATGAGCAGTTCTTC
.,15,TRBJ1-5,TRBV12-5,TRBD1,CASGPTGFSNQPQHF,TGTGCTAGTGGCCCGACAGGGTTTAGCAATCAGCCCCAGCATTTT
.,14,TRBJ1-1,TRBV5-4,.,CASSFLGGDTEAFF,TGTGCCAGCAGCTTTCTAGGGGGGGACACTGAAGCTTTCTTT
.,17,TRBJ1-1,TRBV7-9,TRBD1,CSSSLAAGGRGNTEAFF,TGTTCCAGCAGCTTAGCGGCAGGGGGTAGGGGGAACACTGAAGCTTTCTTT
.,13,TRBJ1-1,TRBV10-3,TRBD1,CASQQGGGTEAFF,TGTGCCAGCCAACAGGGGGGAGGGACTGAAGCTTTCTTT
.,13,TRBJ1-1,TRBV2,.,CASSTGLNTEAFF,TGTGCCAGCAGTACAGGACTAAACACTGAAGCTTTCTTT
.,14,TRBJ2-3,TRBV2,.,CASSANPREDTQYF,TGTGCCAGCAGTGCGAACCCTCGGGAAGATACGCAGTATTTT